These T cell receptor beta chains were read from a single sample in a study of cytotoxic CD8 clonotypes in ibrutinib-treated CLL. Libraries were prepared by immunoSEQ multiplex PCR; TCRdb keeps only in-frame clonotypes and omits some of them. The data hold 110,000 to 150,000 clones, with 85% to 95% observed a single time. This sample comprised PBMCs, obtained after 12 months of ibrutinib treatment. These receptors were collected from a human donor with chronic lymphocytic leukemia. Both conserved end residues are trimmed from each CDR3. Fields, in order: J gene, D gene, V gene, CDR3 protein. The D gene is left open where the match is weak.

TRBJ1-1	-	TRBV18	ASSRAGSVNTEAF
TRBJ2-7	-	TRBV7-3	ASSLYGTASYEQY
TRBJ1-3	-	TRBV27	ASSPDRDSGNTIY
TRBJ2-1	-	TRBV19	ASSLGKGSSYNEQF
TRBJ2-7	-	TRBV5-6	ASSLGRTHYEQY
TRBJ1-3	-	TRBV2	ASTPSGGNTIY
TRBJ2-2	TRBD2	TRBV6-4	ASSDLAGGSTGELF
TRBJ2-1	-	TRBV28	ASIGGSSYNEQF
TRBJ1-5	TRBD1	TRBV15	ATSRGGTGKKRGNQPQH
TRBJ1-1	-	TRBV20-1	SAREGAEAF